This T cell receptor (beta chain) emerged from a study of Graves' ophthalmopathy and Graves' hyperthyroidism. On the study more broadly: Blood was drawn at initial diagnosis, before any treatment.

Other autoimmune diseases, uncontrolled infections, pregnancy or lactation excluded patients from enrollment. Germline trimming cut 0 bases from V and 4 bases from J; bases unmatched to any gene: 21. This CDR3 comprises 22 residues. Germline V gene sequence: CDR1 MGHRA, CDR2 YSYEKL. RNA transcripts were the source from which TCR beta CDR3 regions were amplified. First-round RT-PCR with HTBI primers preceded a second-round multiplex PCR. TCRdb processed the multiplex PCR reads anew with MiXCR; each CDR3 protein has one entry. The table lists about 14,000 distinct CDR3 sequences, about 50% of them singletons, with roughly 50% in the top ten. Many counts were recorded for this clonotype. The antigen is not known. Findings and caveats of the study: Most expanded thyroid clonotypes above 0.001 frequency also appeared in blood. Ophthalmopathy progression prediction by the model yielded a sensitivity of 55% to 71% and a specificity of under 85%.

This chain links TRBV4-1 with TRBJ2-5, with 12 bases fitting TRBD2. This clonotype originated in a woman aged 25 to 39 with Graves' ophthalmopathy. Sequencing input: peripheral blood. The CDR3 DNA reads TGCGCCAGCAGCCAAGATCCCCCGCGGACTAGCGGGATTAATCCAGGAAGAGAGACCCAGTACTTC. Amino acids: CASSQDPPRTSGINPGRETQYF.